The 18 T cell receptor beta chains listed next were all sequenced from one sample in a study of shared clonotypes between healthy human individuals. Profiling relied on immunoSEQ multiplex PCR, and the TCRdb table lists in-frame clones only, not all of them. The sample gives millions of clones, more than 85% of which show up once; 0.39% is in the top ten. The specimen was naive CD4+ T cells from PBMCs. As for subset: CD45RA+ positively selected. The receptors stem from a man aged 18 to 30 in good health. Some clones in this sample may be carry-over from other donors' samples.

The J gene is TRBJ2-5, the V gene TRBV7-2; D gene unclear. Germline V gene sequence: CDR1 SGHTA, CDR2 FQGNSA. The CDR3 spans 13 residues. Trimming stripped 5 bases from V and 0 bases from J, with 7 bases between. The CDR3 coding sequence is TGTGCCAGCAGCCGAACAGACCAAGAGACCCAGTACTTC. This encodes CASSRTDQETQYF.

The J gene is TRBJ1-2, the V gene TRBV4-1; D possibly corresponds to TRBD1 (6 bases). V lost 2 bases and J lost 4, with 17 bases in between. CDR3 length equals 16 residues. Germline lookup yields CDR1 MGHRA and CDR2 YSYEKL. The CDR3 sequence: CASSQPRRGPIYGYTF. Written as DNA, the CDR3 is TGCGCCAGCAGCCAACCCCGCAGGGGCCCTATCTATGGCTACACCTTC.

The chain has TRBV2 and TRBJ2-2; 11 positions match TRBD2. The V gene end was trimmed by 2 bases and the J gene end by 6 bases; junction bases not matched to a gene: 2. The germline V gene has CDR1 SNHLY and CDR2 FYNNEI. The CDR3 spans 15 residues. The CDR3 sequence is CASSETSGRPGELFF. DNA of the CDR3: TGTGCCAGCAGTGAAACTAGCGGGAGACCCGGGGAGCTGTTTTTT. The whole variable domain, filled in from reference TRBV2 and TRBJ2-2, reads EPEVTQTPSHQVTQMGQEVILRCVPISNHLYFYWYRQILGQKVEFLVSFYNNEISEKSEIFDDQFSVERPDGSNFTLKIRSTKLEDSAMYFCASSETSGRPGELFFGEGSRLTVL.

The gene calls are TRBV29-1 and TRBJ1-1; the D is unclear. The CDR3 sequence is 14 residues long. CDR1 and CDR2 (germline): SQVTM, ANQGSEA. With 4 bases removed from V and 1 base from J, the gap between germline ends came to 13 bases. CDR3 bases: TGCAGCGTTGTCGCGCGGGAGAAGAACACTGAAGCTTTCTTT. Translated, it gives CSVVAREKNTEAFF.

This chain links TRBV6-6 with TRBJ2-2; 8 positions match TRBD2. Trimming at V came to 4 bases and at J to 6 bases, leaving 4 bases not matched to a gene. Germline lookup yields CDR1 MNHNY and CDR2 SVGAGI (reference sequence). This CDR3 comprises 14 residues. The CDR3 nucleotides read TGTGCCAGCAGTTTACTTAGCGGGGCCGGGGAGCTGTTTTTT. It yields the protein CASSLLSGAGELFF.

The CDR3 nucleotides are TGTGCCAGCAGCCAGGCCGTTCTGGCAGATACGCAGTATTTT. It translates to CASSQAVLADTQYF. The chain employs TRBV14 and TRBJ2-3; D ambiguous. Germline CDR1 is SGHDN and CDR2 is FVKESK. Between the trimmed V and J ends, which lost 3 bases and 4 bases, there was a span of 11 bases. This CDR3 has 14 residues.

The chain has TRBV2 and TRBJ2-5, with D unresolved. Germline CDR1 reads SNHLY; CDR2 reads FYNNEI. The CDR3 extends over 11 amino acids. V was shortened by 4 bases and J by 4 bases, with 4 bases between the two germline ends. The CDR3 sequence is CASSVLETQYF. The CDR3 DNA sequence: TGTGCCAGCAGTGTCCTAGAGACCCAGTACTTC.

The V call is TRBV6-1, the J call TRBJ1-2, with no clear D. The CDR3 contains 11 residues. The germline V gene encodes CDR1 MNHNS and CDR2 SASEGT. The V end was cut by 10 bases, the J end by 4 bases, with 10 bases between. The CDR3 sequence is CATSRVYGYTF. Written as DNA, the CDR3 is TGTGCCACCTCCCGAGTCTATGGCTACACCTTC.

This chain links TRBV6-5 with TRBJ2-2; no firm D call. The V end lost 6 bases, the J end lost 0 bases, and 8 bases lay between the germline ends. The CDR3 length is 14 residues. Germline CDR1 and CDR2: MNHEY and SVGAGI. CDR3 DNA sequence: TGTGCCAGCAGGACCGACGCGAACACCGGGGAGCTGTTTTTT. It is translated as CASRTDANTGELFF.

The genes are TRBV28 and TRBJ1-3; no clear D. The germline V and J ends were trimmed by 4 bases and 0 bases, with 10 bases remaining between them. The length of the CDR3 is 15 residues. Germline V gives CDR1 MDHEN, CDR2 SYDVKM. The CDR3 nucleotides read TGTGCCAGCAGTTCGGGCAGTCACTCTGGAAACACCATATATTTT. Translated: CASSSGSHSGNTIYF. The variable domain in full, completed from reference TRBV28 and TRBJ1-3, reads DVKVTQSSRYLVKRTGEKVFLECVQDMDHENMFWYRQDPGLGLRLIYFSYDVKMKEKGDIPEGYSVSREKKERFSLILESASTNQTSMYLCASSSGSHSGNTIYFGEGSWLTVV.

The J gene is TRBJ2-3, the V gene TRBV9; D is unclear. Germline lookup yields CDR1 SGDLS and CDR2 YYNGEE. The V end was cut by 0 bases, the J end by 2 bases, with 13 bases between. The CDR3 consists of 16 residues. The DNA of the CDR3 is TGTGCCAGCAGCGTAGGGGGTGCGATACTCACAGATACGCAGTATTTT. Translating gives CASSVGGAILTDTQYF.

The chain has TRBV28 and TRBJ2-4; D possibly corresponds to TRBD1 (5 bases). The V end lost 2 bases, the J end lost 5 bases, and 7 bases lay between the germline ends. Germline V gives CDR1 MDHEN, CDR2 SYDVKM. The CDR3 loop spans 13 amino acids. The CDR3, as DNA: TGTGCCAGCAGTTTAGGGGCAGAAAACATTCAGTACTTC. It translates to CASSLGAENIQYF.

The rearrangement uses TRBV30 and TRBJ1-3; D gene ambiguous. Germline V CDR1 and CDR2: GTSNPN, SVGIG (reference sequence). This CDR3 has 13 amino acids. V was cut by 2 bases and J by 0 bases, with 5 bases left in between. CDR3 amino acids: CAWSISSGNTIYF. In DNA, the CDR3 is TGTGCCTGGAGTATCTCCTCTGGAAACACCATATATTTT.

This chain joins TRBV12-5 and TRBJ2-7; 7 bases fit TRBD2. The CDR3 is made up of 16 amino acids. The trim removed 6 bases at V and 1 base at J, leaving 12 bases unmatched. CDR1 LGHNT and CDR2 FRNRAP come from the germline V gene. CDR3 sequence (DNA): TGTGCTAGTGGGGCCACGCCGACTAGCATTTCCTACGAGCAGTACTTC. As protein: CASGATPTSISYEQYF.

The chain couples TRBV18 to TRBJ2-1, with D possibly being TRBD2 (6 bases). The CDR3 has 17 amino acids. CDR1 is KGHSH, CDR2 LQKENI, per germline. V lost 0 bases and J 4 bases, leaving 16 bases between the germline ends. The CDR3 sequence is CASSPPGSGRGYNEQFF. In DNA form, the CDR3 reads TGTGCCAGCTCACCACCGGGGTCGGGACGGGGGTACAATGAGCAGTTCTTC.

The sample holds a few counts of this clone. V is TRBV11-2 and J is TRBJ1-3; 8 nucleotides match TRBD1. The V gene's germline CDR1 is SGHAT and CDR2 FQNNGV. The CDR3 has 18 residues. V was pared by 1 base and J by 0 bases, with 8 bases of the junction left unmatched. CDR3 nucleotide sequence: TGTGCCAGCAGCTTAGTGGCCAGGGGGCCCAGCTCTGGAAACACCATATATTTT. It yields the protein CASSLVARGPSSGNTIYF.

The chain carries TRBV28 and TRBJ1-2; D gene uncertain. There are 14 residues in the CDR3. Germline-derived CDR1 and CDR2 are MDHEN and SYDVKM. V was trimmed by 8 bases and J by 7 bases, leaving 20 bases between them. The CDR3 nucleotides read TGTGCCAGCGGCTTACCCCGCGTTCCCTCTGGCTACACCTTC. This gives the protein CASGLPRVPSGYTF.

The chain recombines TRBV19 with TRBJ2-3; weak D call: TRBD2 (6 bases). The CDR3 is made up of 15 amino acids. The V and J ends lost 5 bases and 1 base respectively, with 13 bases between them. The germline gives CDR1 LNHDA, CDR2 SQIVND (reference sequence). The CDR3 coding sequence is TGTGCCAGTAGTGGTCGGGAGCGTCGCACAGATACGCAGTATTTT. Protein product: CASSGRERRTDTQYF.